These 7 T cell receptor beta chains came from one sample sequenced in a study of cytomegalovirus exposure and HLA in healthy donors. Repertoires were generated with immunoSEQ multiplex PCR, while TCRdb's copy carries only in-frame clones and drops some. The table has about 150,000 clones, just under 90% seen once. The sequenced material came from PBMCs. These receptors were collected from a woman younger than 45 in good health and CMV-seropositive.

The rearrangement links TRBV15 to TRBJ1-2; tentative D call: TRBD1 (5 bases). From germline, CDR1 is LNHNV and CDR2 YYDKDF (reference sequence). The length of the CDR3 is 15 residues. V was trimmed by 2 bases and J by 5 bases, leaving 15 bases between them. The CDR3, as DNA: TGTGCCACCAGCAGACGGGGGGTGGGGTTTTATGGCTACACCTTC. It yields the protein CATSRRGVGFYGYTF.

This clone was found a few times. The chain combines TRBV19 with TRBJ1-5; D is perhaps TRBD1 (5 bases). Germline CDR1 LNHDA, CDR2 SQIVND (reference sequence). Trimming shortened V by 5 bases and J by 5 bases, and 10 bases separated the two germline ends. The CDR3 covers 13 residues. CDR3 bases: TGTGCCAGTAGTTCCTGGGGGGATCAGCCCCAGCATTTT. The encoded protein is CASSSWGDQPQHF. Full variable domain (rest looked up from reference TRBV19 and TRBJ1-5): DGGITQSPKYLFRKEGQNVTLSCEQNLNHDAMYWYRQDPGQGLRLIYYSQIVNDFQKGDIAEGYSVSREKKESFPLTVTSAQKNPTAFYLCASSSWGDQPQHFGDGTRLSIL.

The genes are TRBV4-1 and TRBJ2-2, with 8 nucleotides matching TRBD1. In germline, CDR1 is MGHRA, CDR2 YSYEKL. The CDR3 is made up of 15 amino acids. Unmatched junction bases numbered 8, after V lost 4 bases and J lost 7 bases. The CDR3 bases are TGCGCCAGCAGCCCCCGGACAGGGATGGACGGGGAGCTGTTTTTT. It translates to CASSPRTGMDGELFF.

This rearrangement joins TRBV9 to TRBJ2-1; D possibly corresponds to TRBD2 (5 bases). Germline V gene data show CDR1 as SGDLS and CDR2 as YYNGEE. V lost 3 bases to trimming and J lost 6 bases, with 13 bases between them. This CDR3 is 14 amino acids long. This CDR3 is CASSAGIMPNEQFF. The CDR3 nucleotides are TGTGCCAGCAGCGCCGGGATCATGCCCAATGAGCAGTTCTTC.

As DNA, the CDR3 is TGCGCCAGCAGCCTACCCTGGGCCCGCACAGATACGCAGTATTTT. Translating it yields CASSLPWARTDTQYF. V and J are TRBV5-1 and TRBJ2-3, with unresolved D. The germline gives CDR1 SGHRS, CDR2 YFSETQ. V was clipped by 4 bases and J by 1 base, with 13 bases between them. This CDR3 comprises 15 residues.

V usage is TRBV7-2 and J usage is TRBJ2-5, with D hard to call. Germline CDR1 reads SGHTA; CDR2 reads FQGNSA. CDR3 size: 11 residues. Deletions cut 4 bases from V and 5 bases from J, with 5 bases between. This CDR3 reads CASSSAETQYF. The CDR3 DNA reads TGTGCCAGCAGCTCCGCGGAGACCCAGTACTTC.

J is TRBJ2-5 and V is TRBV2, with D tentatively TRBD1 (5 bases). Trimming stripped 5 bases from V and 4 bases from J, with 11 bases between. Germline assignment: CDR1 SNHLY and CDR2 FYNNEI. The CDR3 covers 13 residues. The CDR3 loop reads CASSQGRVETQYF. The CDR3 DNA follows: TGTGCCAGCAGTCAGGGTCGGGTAGAGACCCAGTACTTC.